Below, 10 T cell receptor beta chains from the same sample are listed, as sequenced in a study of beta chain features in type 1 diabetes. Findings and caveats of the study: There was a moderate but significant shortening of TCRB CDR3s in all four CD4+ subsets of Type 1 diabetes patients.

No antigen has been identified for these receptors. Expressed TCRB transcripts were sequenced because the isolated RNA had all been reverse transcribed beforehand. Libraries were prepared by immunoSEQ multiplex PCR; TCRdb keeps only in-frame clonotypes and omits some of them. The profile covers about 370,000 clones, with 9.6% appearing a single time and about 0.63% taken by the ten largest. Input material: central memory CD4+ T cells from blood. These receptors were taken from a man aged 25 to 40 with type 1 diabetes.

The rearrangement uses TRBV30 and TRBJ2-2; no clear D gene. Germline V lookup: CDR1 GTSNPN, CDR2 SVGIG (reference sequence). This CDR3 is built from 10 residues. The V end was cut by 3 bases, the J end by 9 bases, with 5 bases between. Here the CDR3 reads CAWRGRELFF. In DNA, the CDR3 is TGTGCCTGGAGGGGCAGGGAGCTGTTTTTT.

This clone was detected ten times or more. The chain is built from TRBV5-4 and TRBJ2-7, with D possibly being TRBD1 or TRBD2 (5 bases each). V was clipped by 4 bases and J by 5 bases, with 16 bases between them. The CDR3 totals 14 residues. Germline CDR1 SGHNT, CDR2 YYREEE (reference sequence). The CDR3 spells CASSGDGFRDEQYF. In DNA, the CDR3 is TGTGCCAGCAGCGGGGACGGTTTCCGGGACGAGCAGTACTTC.

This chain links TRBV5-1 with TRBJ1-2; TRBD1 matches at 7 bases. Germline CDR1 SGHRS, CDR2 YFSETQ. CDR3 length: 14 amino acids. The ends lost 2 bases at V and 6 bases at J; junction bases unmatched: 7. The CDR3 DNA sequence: TGCGCCAGCAGCTTCTATGGGACAGAGGATGGCTACACCTTC. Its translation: CASSFYGTEDGYTF.

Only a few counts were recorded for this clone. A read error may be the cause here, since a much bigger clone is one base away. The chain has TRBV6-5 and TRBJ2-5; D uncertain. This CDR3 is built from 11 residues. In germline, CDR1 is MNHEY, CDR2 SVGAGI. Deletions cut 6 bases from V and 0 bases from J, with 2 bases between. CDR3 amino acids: CASRDQETQYF. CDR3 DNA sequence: TGTGCCAGCAGGGACCAAGAGACCCAGTACTTC.

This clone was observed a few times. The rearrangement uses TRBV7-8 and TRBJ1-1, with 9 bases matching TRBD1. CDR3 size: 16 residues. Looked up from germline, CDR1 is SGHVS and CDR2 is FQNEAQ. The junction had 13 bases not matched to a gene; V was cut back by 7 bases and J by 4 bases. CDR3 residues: CASTIRAGTGSTEAFF. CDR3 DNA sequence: TGTGCCAGCACCATCCGGGCCGGGACAGGGAGCACTGAAGCTTTCTTT.

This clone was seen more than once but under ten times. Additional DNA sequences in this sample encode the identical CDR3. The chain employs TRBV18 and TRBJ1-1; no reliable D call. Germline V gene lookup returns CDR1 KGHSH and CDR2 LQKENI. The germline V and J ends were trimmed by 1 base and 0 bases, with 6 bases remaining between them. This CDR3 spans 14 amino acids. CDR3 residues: CASSPQGLNTEAFF. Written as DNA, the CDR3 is TGTGCCAGCTCACCACAGGGTTTGAACACTGAAGCTTTCTTT.

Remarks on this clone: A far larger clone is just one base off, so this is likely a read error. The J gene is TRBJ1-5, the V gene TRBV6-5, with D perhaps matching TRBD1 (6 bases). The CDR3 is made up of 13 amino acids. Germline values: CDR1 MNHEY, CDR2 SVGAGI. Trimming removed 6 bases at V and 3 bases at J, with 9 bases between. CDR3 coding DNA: TGTGCCAGCAGCCGGGACAACAATCAGCCCCAGCATTTT. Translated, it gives CASSRDNNQPQHF.

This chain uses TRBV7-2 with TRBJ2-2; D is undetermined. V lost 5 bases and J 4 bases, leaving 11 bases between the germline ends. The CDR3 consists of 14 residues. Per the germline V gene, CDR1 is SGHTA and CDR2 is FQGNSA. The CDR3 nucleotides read TGTGCCAGCAGCCTCCCCACATCCACCGGGGAGCTGTTTTTT. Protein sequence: CASSLPTSTGELFF.

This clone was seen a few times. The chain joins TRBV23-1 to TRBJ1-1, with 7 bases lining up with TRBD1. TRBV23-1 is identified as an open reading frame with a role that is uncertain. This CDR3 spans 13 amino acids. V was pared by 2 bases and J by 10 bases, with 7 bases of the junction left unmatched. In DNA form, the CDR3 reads TGCGCCAGCAGTCAACCCGGGGCAGGGGGAGCTTTCTTT. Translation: CASSQPGAGGAFF.

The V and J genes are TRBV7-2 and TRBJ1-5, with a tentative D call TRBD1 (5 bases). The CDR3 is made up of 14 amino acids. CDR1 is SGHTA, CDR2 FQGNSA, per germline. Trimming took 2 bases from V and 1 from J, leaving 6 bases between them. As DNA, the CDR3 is TGTGCCAGCAGCTTAAGGGACAGCAATCAGCCCCAGCATTTT. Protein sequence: CASSLRDSNQPQHF.